This entry lists 25 T cell receptor beta chains sequenced from one sample in a study of identical twins. One entry per CDR3 protein, called by TCRdb with MiXCR from the 5' RACE reads. Among about 190,000 distinct CDR3 sequences listed, around 15% were seen once. This sample also belongs to another study, concerning T cells expressing NK-cell markers.

Sequenced sample: CD8+ T cells sorted from blood. All receptors come from a woman younger than 30 in good health.

The chain carries TRBV30 and TRBJ2-1, with D possibly matching TRBD1 (5 bases). The V gene lost 4 bases and the J gene lost 4 bases, with 11 bases spanning the gap. The CDR3 covers 13 residues. CDR1 and CDR2 from the germline V gene are GTSNPN and SVGIG (reference sequence). The CDR3 region has the DNA TGTGCCTGGATTCAGGGTCTATACAATGAGCAGTTCTTC. It is translated as CAWIQGLYNEQFF.

The rearrangement uses TRBV3-1 and TRBJ2-7; a weak D match, TRBD1 (6 bases). This CDR3 comprises 17 residues. V lost 0 bases and J lost 4, with 19 bases in between. Germline V gene lookup returns CDR1 LGHDT and CDR2 YNNKEL (reference sequence). The CDR3 loop is CASSQESRRGRWYEQYF. CDR3 nucleotide sequence: TGTGCCAGCAGCCAAGAAAGCCGCAGGGGCAGGTGGTACGAGCAGTACTTC.

The chain combines TRBV27 with TRBJ2-7, with 9 bases fitting TRBD2. CDR3 size: 17 residues. Germline V gene sequence: CDR1 MNHEY, CDR2 SMNVEV (reference sequence). The V and J ends lost 1 base and 3 bases, in that order; junction bases with no gene match: 10. CDR3 DNA sequence: TGTGCCAGCAGTTTATATAGCGGGGGCCCACGTTTCTACGAGCAGTACTTC. This encodes CASSLYSGGPRFYEQYF.

The genes are TRBV30 and TRBJ2-7; no firm D call. CDR1 GTSNPN and CDR2 SVGIG come from the germline V gene (reference sequence). V lost 4 bases to trimming and J lost 0 bases, with 13 bases between them. The CDR3 covers 14 residues. The CDR3: CAWTGEAFSYEQYF. DNA for the CDR3: TGTGCCTGGACTGGCGAAGCGTTCTCCTACGAGCAGTACTTC.

This clonotype was recorded a few times. J is TRBJ2-7 and V is TRBV6-5; no firm D call. CDR1 and CDR2 (germline): MNHEY, SVGAGI. V was trimmed by 0 bases and J by 7 bases, leaving 10 bases between them. The CDR3 consists of 13 residues. This CDR3 is CASSYSMSAEQYF. In nucleotides, the CDR3 is TGTGCCAGCAGTTACTCGATGTCAGCTGAGCAGTACTTC.

J is TRBJ1-1 and V is TRBV15; possible D gene TRBD1, 5 bases. V lost 7 bases to trimming and J lost 1 base, with 13 bases between them. The CDR3 is 14 residues long. Per the germline V gene, CDR1 is LNHNV and CDR2 is YYDKDF (reference sequence). The CDR3 is CATNHRGQNTEAFF. The DNA for the CDR3 is TGTGCCACCAACCATAGGGGCCAGAACACTGAAGCTTTCTTT.

This clonotype came up a few times. The chain links TRBV6-2 or TRBV6-3 to TRBJ2-2; 7 bases align to TRBD1. This CDR3 is 14 amino acids long. Germline-derived CDR1 and CDR2 are MNHEY and SVGEGT. V was clipped by 5 bases and J by 6 bases; unmatched bases: 6. For the CDR3, the DNA is TGTGCCAGCAGTGGGGACAGACGAGCCGGGGAGCTGTTTTTT. This codes for CASSGDRRAGELFF.

This clonotype was detected only a few times. The chain joins TRBV3-1 to TRBJ2-1; weak D call: TRBD2 (7 bases). Trimming stripped 5 bases from V and 4 bases from J, with 15 bases between. Germline loops: CDR1 LGHDT, CDR2 YNNKEL (reference sequence). The CDR3 contains 15 residues. CDR3 loop: CASSSQEGGYNEQFF. DNA of the CDR3: TGTGCCAGCAGCAGCCAAGAGGGGGGGTACAATGAGCAGTTCTTC.

This clonotype was picked up many times. V usage is TRBV7-9 and J usage is TRBJ2-1; 10 nucleotides match TRBD1. Trimming removed 6 bases from V and 9 bases from J; junction bases left unmatched: 8. The germline gives CDR1 SEHNR, CDR2 FQNEAQ (reference sequence). The CDR3 loop spans 14 amino acids. The CDR3 region is CASSPGDRGREQFF. The CDR3 coding sequence is TGTGCCAGCAGTCCCGGGGACAGGGGTCGTGAGCAGTTCTTC.

This clonotype has just a few counts. The genes are TRBV20-1 and TRBJ2-2, with D hard to call. The CDR3 consists of 14 residues. In germline, CDR1 is DFQATT, CDR2 SNEGSKA (reference sequence). Trimming removed 0 bases from V and 4 bases from J, with 9 bases in between. CDR3 protein: CSARDMGGTGELFF. In DNA form, the CDR3 reads TGCAGTGCTAGAGATATGGGCGGCACCGGGGAGCTGTTTTTT.

This clonotype was seen ten or more times. CDR3 in DNA: TGTGCCACTAGATTCACAAAGCAGAATGAGCAGTTCTTC. Protein product: CATRFTKQNEQFF. The chain couples TRBV10-3 to TRBJ2-1; no clear D gene. The CDR3 loop spans 13 amino acids. V shed 10 bases and J shed 7 bases, with 17 bases lying between them. CDR1 and CDR2 (germline): ENHRY, SYGVKD.

This clonotype has a handful of counts. The J gene is TRBJ2-1, the V gene TRBV11-3; maybe TRBD2 (6 bases). This CDR3 has 11 amino acids. Germline CDR1 is SGHNT and CDR2 is YENEEA. V lost 11 bases, J lost 11 bases, and 16 bases lay in between. CDR3 nucleotide sequence: TGTGCCCGGTGGCCGGGGGTTAAGCAGTTCTTC. Amino acid sequence: CARWPGVKQFF.

This clonotype was detected ten times or more. The V call is TRBV2, the J call TRBJ2-1; a weak D match, TRBD2 (5 bases). Germline CDR1 reads SNHLY; CDR2 reads FYNNEI. V gave up 2 bases and J gave up 4 bases, with 15 bases separating them. The CDR3 has 16 amino acids. CDR3 residues: CASSETPSSHYNEQFF. In nucleotides, the CDR3 is TGTGCCAGCAGTGAAACCCCTAGCTCCCATTACAATGAGCAGTTCTTC.

This clonotype was seen a few times. CDR3 protein: CSASPPNRGNEQFF. CDR3 DNA sequence: TGCAGTGCTAGTCCCCCGAACAGGGGCAATGAGCAGTTCTTC. This rearrangement joins TRBV20-1 to TRBJ2-1; the match to TRBD1 covers 7 bases. The CDR3 has 14 amino acids. The germline V gene has CDR1 DFQATT and CDR2 SNEGSKA (reference sequence). The V and J ends lost 3 bases and 6 bases, in that order; junction bases with no gene match: 8.

This clonotype was counted only a few times. This chain connects TRBV4-1 to TRBJ1-5; possibly TRBD1 for D (6 bases). This CDR3 spans 14 amino acids. Germline V CDR1 and CDR2: MGHRA, YSYEKL. V was cut by 4 bases and J by 4 bases, with 11 bases left in between. CDR3 sequence (DNA): TGCGCCAGCAGCCCGTATCAGGGGAATCAGCCCCAGCATTTT. This gives the protein CASSPYQGNQPQHF.

V usage is TRBV7-9 and J usage is TRBJ2-2; D is unresolved. The CDR3 has 14 amino acids. Germline loops: CDR1 SEHNR, CDR2 FQNEAQ (reference sequence). Trimming pared 7 bases from V and 3 bases from J, leaving 12 bases between. For the CDR3, the DNA is TGTGCCAGCACCCTAGACCAGTACACCGGGGAGCTGTTTTTT. It codes for CASTLDQYTGELFF.

This sequence joins TRBV7-9 and TRBJ2-1; D might be TRBD2 (6 bases). Trimming took off 6 bases at V and 6 bases at J, with 18 bases between the two ends. Germline loops: CDR1 SEHNR, CDR2 FQNEAQ (reference sequence). The length of the CDR3 is 15 residues. This CDR3 reads CASRFQGTLGNEQFF. The CDR3 nucleotides read TGTGCCAGCAGATTCCAAGGGACTCTTGGCAATGAGCAGTTCTTC.

This clonotype came up many times. The rearrangement joins TRBV12-3 or TRBV12-4 to TRBJ2-7; D perhaps matches TRBD1 (6 bases). The CDR3 is 12 residues long. The V end was cut by 6 bases, the J end by 4 bases, with 10 bases between. The CDR3 DNA reads as TGTGCCAGCAGCGCAACAGGGTACGAGCAGTACTTC. The encoded protein is CASSATGYEQYF.

This clonotype was counted only a few times. This chain links TRBV10-1 with TRBJ2-3, with no clear D. This CDR3 spans 14 amino acids. Germline values: CDR1 WNHNN, CDR2 SYGVQD (reference sequence). Trimming stripped 0 bases from V and 1 base from J, with 5 bases between. The CDR3 DNA follows: TGCGCCAGCAGTGAGTCGCCGCGCACAGATACGCAGTATTTT. Its translation: CASSESPRTDTQYF.

V usage is TRBV20-1 and J usage is TRBJ2-7; D is undetermined. The length of the CDR3 is 13 residues. Trimming removed 2 bases from V and 3 bases from J, with 11 bases in between. Per germline, CDR1 DFQATT and CDR2 SNEGSKA (reference sequence). CDR3 loop: CSARTRHRYEQYF. The CDR3 DNA follows: TGCAGTGCTAGAACAAGGCACCGCTACGAGCAGTACTTC.

This clonotype came up many times. The chain couples TRBV5-1 to TRBJ2-2; D may be TRBD1 (5 bases). V was shortened by 3 bases and J by 2 bases, with 8 bases between the two germline ends. CDR3 size: 14 residues. CDR1 is SGHRS, CDR2 YFSETQ, per germline. The CDR3 reads CASSSDINTGELFF. The CDR3 DNA sequence: TGCGCCAGCAGCTCGGACATTAACACCGGGGAGCTGTTTTTT.

The sample holds one count of this clonotype. The gene calls are TRBV27 and TRBJ2-1; D might be TRBD2 (5 bases). Trimming removed 3 bases at V and 3 bases at J, with 12 bases between. This CDR3 is 15 amino acids long. CDR1 and CDR2 from the germline V gene are MNHEY and SMNVEV (reference sequence). CDR3 in amino acids: CASSLWQTIYNEQFF. The CDR3 DNA sequence: TGTGCCAGCAGTTTGTGGCAGACTATCTACAATGAGCAGTTCTTC.

In this sample, this clonotype turned up many times. This sequence joins TRBV12-3 or TRBV12-4 and TRBJ2-3; tentatively, D is TRBD2 (5 bases). V was trimmed by 5 bases and J by 7 bases, leaving 16 bases between them. The CDR3 sequence is 14 residues long. CDR3 bases: TGTGCCAGCAGTCATAGTCTCGCGGGTTATACGCAGTATTTT. The encoded protein is CASSHSLAGYTQYF.

The gene calls are TRBV7-8 and TRBJ2-5; D uncertain. The length of the CDR3 is 14 residues. V lost 7 bases, J lost 2 bases, and 14 bases lay in between. The V gene's germline CDR1 is SGHVS and CDR2 FQNEAQ. The CDR3 DNA sequence: TGTGCCAGCACAAACAGACGGCCTCAAGAGACCCAGTACTTC. The encoded protein is CASTNRRPQETQYF.

The sample holds a few counts of this clonotype. The chain uses TRBV7-8 and TRBJ2-7; perhaps TRBD2 as D (6 bases). CDR1 is SGHVS, CDR2 FQNEAQ, per germline. V shed 2 bases and J shed 5 bases, with 13 bases lying between them. This CDR3 spans 14 amino acids. The CDR3 sequence is CASSLMSGVHEQYF. In DNA, the CDR3 is TGTGCCAGCAGCTTAATGTCGGGGGTCCACGAGCAGTACTTC. The whole variable domain, filled in from reference TRBV7-8 and TRBJ2-7, reads GAGVSQSPRYKVAKRGQDVALRCDPISGHVSLFWYQQALGQGPEFLTYFQNEAQLDKSGLPSDRFFAERPEGSVSTLKIQRTQQEDSAVYLCASSLMSGVHEQYFGPGTRLTVT.